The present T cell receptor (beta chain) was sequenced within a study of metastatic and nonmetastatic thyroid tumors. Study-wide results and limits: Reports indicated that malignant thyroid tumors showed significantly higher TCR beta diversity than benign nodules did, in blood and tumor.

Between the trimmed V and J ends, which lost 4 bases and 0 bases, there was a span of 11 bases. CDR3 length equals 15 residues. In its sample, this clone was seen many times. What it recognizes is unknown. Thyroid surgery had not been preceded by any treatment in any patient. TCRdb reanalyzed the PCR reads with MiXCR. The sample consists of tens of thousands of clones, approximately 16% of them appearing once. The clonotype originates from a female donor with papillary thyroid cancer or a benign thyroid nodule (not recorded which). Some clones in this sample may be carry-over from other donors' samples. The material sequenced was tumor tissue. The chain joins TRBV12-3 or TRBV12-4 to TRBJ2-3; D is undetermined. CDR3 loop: CASSYQRRSTDTQYF. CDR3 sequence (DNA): TGTGCCAGCAGTTACCAGCGCCGTAGCACAGATACGCAGTATTTT.